This T cell receptor beta chain was sequenced for a study of T-cell memory formation after mild COVID-19. Study background: TCR clusters largely stayed donor specific.

In TCRdb, the 5' RACE reads were re-called with MiXCR into one record per CDR3 protein. The data hold around 210,000 distinct CDR3 sequences, with about 9.2% observed a single time. The V end was cut by 7 bases, the J end by 0 bases, with 10 bases between. Germline V gives CDR1 SNHLY, CDR2 FYNNEI. This CDR3 region has 13 residues. The source is a man between 18 and 29 years old who had mild COVID-19 (a few samples of this study predate the infection). Cell type and time point are not known. Sequencing input: PBMCs or a T cell subset sorted from them (not recorded which). The genes are TRBV2 and TRBJ2-7; D gene ambiguous. CDR3 DNA: TGTGCCAGCATAAGGCCGAGCTCCTACGAGCAGTACGTC. Translating it yields CASIRPSSYEQYV.